These 7 T cell receptor beta chains were all obtained from the same sample, sequenced in a study of CD8 T cells in ankylosing spondylitis. TCRdb itself ran the 5' RACE reads through MiXCR, one entry per CDR3 protein. The repertoire includes about 250,000 distinct CDR3 sequences, under 8.5% of them detected once, and around 4.4% sits in the top ten. The sequencing sample was made of blood, either unsorted or a sorted T cell fraction (not recorded which). These receptors all come from a female donor with ankylosing spondylitis or in good health (not recorded which).

This clonotype was picked up many times. This rearrangement joins TRBV3-1 to TRBJ2-7, with 7 bases aligning to TRBD1. V shed 1 base, J shed 6 bases, and the junction held 6 bases outside the gene matches. Germline lookup yields CDR1 LGHDT and CDR2 YNNKEL (reference sequence). CDR3 length: 14 amino acids. CDR3 sequence reads: CASSQVDRETEQYF. In nucleotides, the CDR3 is TGTGCCAGCAGCCAAGTTGACAGGGAAACCGAGCAGTACTTC.

The chain has TRBV11-1 and TRBJ2-3; 8 nucleotides match TRBD2. V was pared by 5 bases and J by 4 bases, with 17 bases of the junction left unmatched. This CDR3 has 18 amino acids. CDR1 is SGHAT and CDR2 is FQDESV in the germline V gene (reference sequence). The CDR3 here is CASSAADRGAGGSDTQYF. The CDR3 DNA reads as TGTGCCAGCAGCGCGGCGGATCGGGGCGCGGGGGGATCAGATACGCAGTATTTT.

This clonotype was counted at least ten times. V is TRBV12-3 or TRBV12-4 and J is TRBJ1-1; 7 bases match TRBD1. Losses at the gene ends were 6 bases for V and 7 bases for J; bases not matched to a gene: 5. The CDR3 runs to 12 residues. The CDR3 loop is CASSLRDSEAFF. The CDR3 DNA is TGTGCCAGCAGCCTCCGGGACAGTGAAGCTTTCTTT.

There are many counts of this clonotype. The chain carries TRBV28 and TRBJ1-4, with D perhaps matching TRBD1 (5 bases). This CDR3 contains 13 residues. Germline V gene sequence: CDR1 MDHEN, CDR2 SYDVKM. The V end lost 5 bases, the J end lost 8 bases, and 12 bases lay between the germline ends. Written as DNA, the CDR3 is TGTGCCAGCAGTGTCTTCTCAGGGGAAAAACTGTTTTTT. It is translated as CASSVFSGEKLFF.

The chain couples TRBV7-9 to TRBJ2-7, with 9 bases identical to TRBD2. The CDR3 loop spans 15 amino acids. V was clipped by 5 bases and J by 0 bases; unmatched bases: 5. Germline loops: CDR1 SEHNR, CDR2 FQNEAQ (reference sequence). The chain's CDR3 is CASSARTSVSYEQYF. CDR3 nucleotides: TGTGCCAGCAGCGCCCGGACTAGCGTCTCCTACGAGCAGTACTTC.

Many counts were recorded for this clonotype. The chain combines TRBV12-3 or TRBV12-4 with TRBJ1-1; the D gene is possibly TRBD1 (5 bases). The ends were cut back, 4 bases at V and 7 bases at J, with 13 bases in the middle. CDR3 size: 13 residues. The DNA for the CDR3 is TGTGCCAGCAGTTCTCCTTCAGGGATTGAAGCTTTCTTT. Protein: CASSSPSGIEAFF.

Ten or more counts support this clonotype. The chain combines TRBV20-1 with TRBJ2-3; 7 bases align to TRBD1. V shed 6 bases, J shed 2 bases, and the junction held 5 bases outside the gene matches. This CDR3 has 13 amino acids. The germline CDR1 and CDR2 sequences are DFQATT and SNEGSKA (reference sequence). CDR3 coding DNA: TGCAGTGCAACAGGGGTGAACACAGATACGCAGTATTTT. Protein: CSATGVNTDTQYF.